This T cell receptor beta chain is from a study of T-cell memory formation after mild COVID-19. The table lists this clonotype with a few counts. Its target is unknown. General study results and limits: A balance of CD4 and CD8 characterized clones contracting day 15 to 85, whereas later expanders leaned CD4+. Still unconfirmed is whether the second-wave clones peaking on day 37 recognized SARS-CoV-2.

TCRdb analysed the 5' RACE reads with MiXCR anew, one entry per CDR3 protein. This table has 100,000 to 150,000 distinct CDR3 sequences, approximately 15% appearing once. This clonotype was obtained from a man aged 18 to 29 who had mild COVID-19 (a few samples of this study predate the infection). Cell type and time point are not known. The source material was PBMCs or a T cell subset sorted from them (not recorded which).

For the CDR3, the DNA is TGCAGTGCTAGAGTTACCGGGGCAGGGGCGAGGAACACTGAAGCTTTCTTT. It encodes CSARVTGAGARNTEAFF. V gene TRBV20-1 combines with J gene TRBJ1-1, with D perhaps TRBD1 (6 bases). Between the trimmed V and J ends, which lost 1 base and 1 base, there was a span of 19 bases. The CDR3 sequence is 17 residues long. Germline CDR1 reads DFQATT; CDR2 reads SNEGSKA (reference sequence).